This T cell receptor (beta chain) comes out of a study of human T cells and chemical hapten exposure. TCRdb reprocessed the RACE reads with MiXCR, giving one entry per CDR3 protein. The table has approximately 370,000 distinct CDR3 sequences, about 5% seen once; the top ten hold roughly 8.2%. As to time point: pre-sensitization, week 0. Stated treatment: therapeutic diphenylcyclopropenone sensitization with weekly scalp DPC. This TCR was recovered from a woman aged 18-29 years with alopecia areata. Some clones in this sample may be carry-over from other donors' samples. The source was whole blood, collected in connection with sensitization to the hapten diphenylcyclopropenone (DPC).

The CDR3 region has the DNA TGTGCCAGCAGTTACAAGGGACAGCTGTCGGGCTACACCTTC. Its protein product is CASSYKGQLSGYTF. The chain uses TRBV6-2 or TRBV6-3 and TRBJ1-2; 7 bases fit TRBD1. J was trimmed by 8 bases and V by 2 bases; bases with no gene match: 8. Germline CDR1 and CDR2: MNHEY and SVGEGT. This CDR3 is 14 amino acids long.